The rows below give T cell receptor beta chains drawn from one sample of a study of T cells in tuberculosis. TCRdb's table, derived via immunoSEQ multiplex PCR, lists solely in-frame clones and lacks some. Found here are 55,000 to 60,000 clones, roughly 88% of them singletons; the top ten hold about a fifth. Sequenced input: CD1b-GMM tetramer-negative cells sorted from PBMCs. These receptors all come from an adult woman with latent tuberculosis. The CDR3 runs from the conserved cysteine through the conserved F or W. A D gene is named only where the DNA matches it firmly. Size tells how often a clone was seen (once, few, many) or the class of an expanded clone, and some rows leave it out.

>.|TRBD2|TRBJ2-1|TRBV28
CASTTSGIGYNEQFF
TGTGCCAGCACGACTAGCGGGATTGGGTACAATGAGCAGTTCTTC
>.|TRBD1|TRBJ1-4|TRBV5-1
CASSRVGQANEKLFF
TGCGCCAGCAGCCGAGTCGGACAGGCCAATGAAAAACTGTTTTTT
>.|.|TRBJ1-2|TRBV11-3
CASSLDSRGYGYTF
TGTGCCAGCAGCTTAGACAGCCGCGGCTATGGCTACACCTTC
>once|TRBD2|TRBJ2-3|TRBV7-8
CASSSLAGTTTDTQYF
TGTGCCAGCAGCTCTTTAGCGGGGACAACCACAGATACGCAGTATTTT
>once|.|TRBJ1-1|TRBV6-5
CASSYTDRSTEAFF
TGTGCCAGCAGTTACACCGACAGGAGCACTGAAGCTTTCTTT
>.|.|TRBJ2-1|TRBV4-3
CASSQSQGYTTNEQFF
TGCGCCAGCAGCCAAAGTCAGGGTTATACGACGAATGAGCAGTTCTTC
>.|.|TRBJ2-1|TRBV7-9
CASSLYKSGDTSYNEQFF
TGTGCCAGCAGCTTATACAAGTCGGGGGATACCTCCTACAATGAGCAGTTCTTC
>.|.|TRBJ2-7|TRBV27
CASSLGHEQYF
TGTGCCAGCAGTTTAGGGCACGAGCAGTACTTC
>.|.|TRBJ1-1|TRBV28
CASSRGRETEAFF
TGTGCCAGCAGTCGAGGGAGGGAGACTGAAGCTTTCTTT
>.|TRBD2|TRBJ2-5|TRBV7-2
CASSLAPRRELRETQYF
TGTGCCAGCAGCTTAGCGCCGAGGCGGGAGCTAAGGGAGACCCAGTACTTC
>.|.|TRBJ1-4|TRBV25-1
CASSISRATGPTNEKLFF
TGTGCCAGCAGTATTAGCAGGGCGACAGGCCCAACTAATGAAAAACTGTTTTTT
>.|.|TRBJ1-1|TRBV27
CASSPSRRDLNTEAFF
TGTGCCAGCAGTCCGAGCCGCCGGGACTTGAACACTGAAGCTTTCTTT
>.|.|TRBJ1-1|TRBV29-1
CSVAGVGTEAFF
TGCAGCGTTGCAGGGGTCGGCACTGAAGCTTTCTTT
>.|.|TRBJ2-1|TRBV4-1
CASSPYSENSYNEQFF
TGCGCCAGCAGCCCTTATTCGGAGAACTCCTACAATGAGCAGTTCTTC
>once|.|TRBJ2-2|TRBV10-3
CAIKAADGIGELFF
TGTGCCATCAAGGCAGCGGACGGTATCGGGGAGCTGTTTTTT
>.|.|TRBJ1-2|TRBV7-2
CASSLVEAYGYTF
TGTGCCAGCAGCTTAGTAGAAGCTTATGGCTACACCTTC
>.|.|TRBJ1-1|TRBV6-5
CASSYGGANTEAFF
TGTGCCAGCAGTTACGGGGGGGCGAACACTGAAGCTTTCTTT
>.|TRBD1|TRBJ1-1|TRBV6-5
CASSYTGGGTEAFF
TGTGCCAGCAGTTACACAGGGGGGGGCACTGAAGCTTTCTTT
>.|.|TRBJ2-7|TRBV6-1
CASTDTGEQYF
TGTGCCAGCACGGACACTGGCGAGCAGTACTTC
>.|.|TRBJ1-3|TRBV9
CASSLGRGLSGNTIYF
TGTGCCAGCAGCCTAGGTCGTGGGCTCTCTGGAAACACCATATATTTT
>once|.|TRBJ2-3|TRBV9
CASSVDFSAATATDTQYF
TGTGCCAGCAGCGTAGATTTTTCGGCCGCGACAGCGACAGATACGCAGTATTTT
>.|.|TRBJ2-7|TRBV7-9
CASSLEGNEQYF
TGTGCCAGCAGCTTGGAGGGTAACGAGCAGTACTTC
>.|.|TRBJ2-7|TRBV9
CASSVQTGSEQYF
TGTGCCAGCAGCGTCCAGACAGGTTCCGAGCAGTACTTC
>once|.|TRBJ1-5|TRBV28
CASNLGLLNQPQHF
TGTGCCAGCAATCTGGGACTGCTCAATCAGCCCCAGCATTTT
>few|.|TRBJ2-7|TRBV7-9
CASSLETAGSYEQYF
TGTGCCAGCAGCTTAGAAACAGCGGGCTCCTACGAGCAGTACTTC
>.|.|TRBJ1-3|TRBV30
CACSGHLGNTIYF
TGTGCCTGCTCGGGACATCTGGGAAACACCATATATTTT
>.|TRBD2|TRBJ2-7|TRBV7-6
CASSSGLAGISEQYF
TGTGCCAGCAGCTCGGGACTAGCGGGGATCAGCGAGCAGTACTTC
>.|TRBD1|TRBJ2-5|TRBV6-9
CASSYEGQGRRSETQYF
TGTGCCAGCAGTTATGAGGGACAGGGGAGGCGTTCGGAGACCCAGTACTTC
>.|.|TRBJ2-7|TRBV18
CASSPDGLVNYQDF
TGTGCCAGCTCACCCGACGGACTCGTCAATTATCAGGACTTC
>.|.|TRBJ1-3|TRBV5-6
CASSLRGTSGNTIYF
TGTGCCAGCAGCTTGCGGGGTACGAGTGGAAACACCATATATTTT
>.|.|TRBJ2-7|TRBV19
CASSILSGSYEQYF
TGTGCCAGTAGTATACTCTCCGGCTCCTACGAGCAGTACTTC